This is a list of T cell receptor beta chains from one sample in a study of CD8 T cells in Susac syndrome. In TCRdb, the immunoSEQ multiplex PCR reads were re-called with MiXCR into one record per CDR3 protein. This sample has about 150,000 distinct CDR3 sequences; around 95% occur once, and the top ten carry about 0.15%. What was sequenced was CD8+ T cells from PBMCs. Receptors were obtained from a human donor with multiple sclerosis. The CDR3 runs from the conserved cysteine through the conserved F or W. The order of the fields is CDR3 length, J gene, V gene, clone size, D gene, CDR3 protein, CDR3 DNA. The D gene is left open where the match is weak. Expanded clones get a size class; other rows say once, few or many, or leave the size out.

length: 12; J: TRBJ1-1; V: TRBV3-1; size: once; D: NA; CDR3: CASSQQGFGAFF; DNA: TGTGCCAGCAGCCAACAGGGATTCGGTGCTTTCTTT
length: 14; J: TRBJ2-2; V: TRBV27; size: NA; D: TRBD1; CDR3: CASSSTGGTGELFF; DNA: TGTGCCAGCAGTTCCACAGGGGGCACCGGGGAGCTGTTTTTT
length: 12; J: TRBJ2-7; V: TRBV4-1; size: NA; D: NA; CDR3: CASSQAIGEQYF; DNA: TGCGCCAGCAGCCAGGCGATAGGCGAGCAGTACTTC
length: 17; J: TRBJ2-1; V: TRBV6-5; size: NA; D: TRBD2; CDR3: CASSYGIAGVSGNEQFF; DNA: TGTGCCAGCAGTTACGGGATAGCGGGGGTTTCGGGTAATGAGCAGTTCTTC
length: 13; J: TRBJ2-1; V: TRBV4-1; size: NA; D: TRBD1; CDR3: CASGDRVYNEQFF; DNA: TGCGCCAGCGGGGACAGGGTTTACAATGAGCAGTTCTTC
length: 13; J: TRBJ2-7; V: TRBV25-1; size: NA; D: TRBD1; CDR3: CASTHGQGYEQYF; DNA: TGTGCCAGCACCCACGGACAGGGGTACGAGCAGTACTTC
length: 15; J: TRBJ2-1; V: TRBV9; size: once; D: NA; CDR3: CASSGGGDYWNEQFF; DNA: TGTGCCAGCAGCGGAGGGGGGGACTATTGGAATGAGCAGTTCTTC
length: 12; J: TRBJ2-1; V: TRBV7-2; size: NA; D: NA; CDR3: CASSGRRDEQFF; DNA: TGTGCCAGCAGCGGGAGGAGGGATGAGCAGTTCTTC
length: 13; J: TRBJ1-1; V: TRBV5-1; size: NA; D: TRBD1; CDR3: CASSFQGATEAFF; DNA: TGCGCCAGCAGCTTTCAGGGGGCTACTGAAGCTTTCTTT
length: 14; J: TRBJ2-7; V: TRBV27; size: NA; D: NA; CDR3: CASSYGPGPYEQYF; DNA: TGTGCCAGCAGTTACGGGCCAGGGCCCTACGAGCAGTACTTC
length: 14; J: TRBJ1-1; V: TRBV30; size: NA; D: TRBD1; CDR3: CAFSWGQGNTEAFF; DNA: TGTGCCTTTTCATGGGGACAGGGGAACACTGAAGCTTTCTTT
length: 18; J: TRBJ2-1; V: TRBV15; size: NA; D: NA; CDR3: CATSRVMTELSSYNEQFF; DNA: TGTGCCACCAGCAGAGTAATGACCGAACTAAGCTCCTACAATGAGCAGTTCTTC
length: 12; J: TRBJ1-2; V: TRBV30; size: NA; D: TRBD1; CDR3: CACKTGNYGYTF; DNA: TGTGCCTGTAAGACAGGGAACTATGGCTACACCTTC
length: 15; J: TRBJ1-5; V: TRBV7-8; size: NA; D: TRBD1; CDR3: CASSLARDRHQPQHF; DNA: TGTGCCAGCAGCTTAGCCCGGGACAGGCATCAGCCCCAGCATTTT
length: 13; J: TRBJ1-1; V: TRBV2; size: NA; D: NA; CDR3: CASSVTAERAAFF; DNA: TGTGCCAGCAGTGTAACAGCCGAGAGAGCGGCTTTCTTT
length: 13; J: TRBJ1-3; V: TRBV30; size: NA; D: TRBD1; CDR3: CAWSVGTGDTIYF; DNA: TGTGCCTGGAGTGTAGGGACAGGCGACACCATATATTTT
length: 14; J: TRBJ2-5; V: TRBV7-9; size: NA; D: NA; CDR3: CASSLVERQETQYF; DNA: TGTGCCAGCAGCTTAGTAGAAAGGCAAGAGACCCAGTACTTC
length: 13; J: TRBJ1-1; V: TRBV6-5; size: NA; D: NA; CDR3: CASALRENTEAFF; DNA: TGTGCCAGCGCGTTACGGGAGAACACTGAAGCTTTCTTT
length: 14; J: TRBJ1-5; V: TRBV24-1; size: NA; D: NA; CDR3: CATSDLDTNQPQHF; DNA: TGTGCCACCAGTGACCTGGACACCAATCAGCCCCAGCATTTT
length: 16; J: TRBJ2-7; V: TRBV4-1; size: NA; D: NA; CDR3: CASSQDRPGTTYEQYF; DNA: TGCGCCAGCAGCCAAGATAGGCCAGGAACCACCTACGAGCAGTACTTC
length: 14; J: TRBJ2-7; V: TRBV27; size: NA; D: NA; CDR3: CASISANSAYEQYF; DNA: TGTGCCAGCATCTCGGCGAACTCCGCCTACGAGCAGTACTTC
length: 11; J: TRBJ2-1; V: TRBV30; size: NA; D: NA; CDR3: CAWSTGHEQFF; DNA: TGTGCCTGGAGTACCGGTCATGAGCAGTTCTTC
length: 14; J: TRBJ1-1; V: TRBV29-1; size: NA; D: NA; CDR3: CSVSSGDMNTEAFF; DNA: TGCAGCGTTTCGAGCGGAGACATGAACACTGAAGCTTTCTTT
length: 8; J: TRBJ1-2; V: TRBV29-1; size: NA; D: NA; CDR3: CSVYGYTF; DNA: TGCAGCGTTTATGGCTACACCTTC
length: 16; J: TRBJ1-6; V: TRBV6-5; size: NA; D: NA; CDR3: CASSYSHAADGSPLHF; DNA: TGTGCCAGCAGTTACTCGCATGCAGCGGACGGGTCACCCCTCCACTTT
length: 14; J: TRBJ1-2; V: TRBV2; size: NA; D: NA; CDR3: CASSVQTDYYGYTF; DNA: TGTGCCAGCAGTGTTCAGACGGACTACTATGGCTACACCTTC
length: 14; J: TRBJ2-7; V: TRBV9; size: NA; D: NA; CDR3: CASSVGVSPNEQYF; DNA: TGTGCCAGCAGCGTAGGCGTCAGCCCCAACGAGCAGTACTTC
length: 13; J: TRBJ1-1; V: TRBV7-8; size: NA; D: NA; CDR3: CASTFELNTEAFF; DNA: TGTGCCAGCACCTTTGAACTCAACACTGAAGCTTTCTTT
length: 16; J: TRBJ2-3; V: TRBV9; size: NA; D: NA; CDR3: CASSETGQILTDTQYF; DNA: TGTGCCAGCAGTGAAACAGGACAAATCTTAACAGATACGCAGTATTTT
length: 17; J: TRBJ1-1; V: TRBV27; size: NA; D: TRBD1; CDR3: CASSPLGTGGMNTEAFF; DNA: TGTGCCAGCAGTCCCCTCGGGACAGGGGGCATGAACACTGAAGCTTTCTTT
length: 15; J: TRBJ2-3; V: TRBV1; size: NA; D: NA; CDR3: CTSSQVLDLTDTQYF; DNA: TGCACCAGCAGCCAAGTCCTTGATCTCACAGATACGCAGTATTTT
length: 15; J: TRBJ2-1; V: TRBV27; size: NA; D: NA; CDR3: CASRAKRGAMLEQFF; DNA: TGTGCCAGCAGGGCAAAAAGGGGAGCCATGTTAGAGCAGTTCTTC
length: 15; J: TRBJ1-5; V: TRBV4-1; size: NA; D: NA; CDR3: CASSQEGGIGQPQHF; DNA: TGCGCCAGCAGCCAAGAGGGGGGGATCGGTCAGCCCCAGCATTTT
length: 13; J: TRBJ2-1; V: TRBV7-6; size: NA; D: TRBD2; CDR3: CASSRGGADEQFF; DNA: TGTGCCAGCAGCCGCGGGGGGGCGGATGAGCAGTTCTTC
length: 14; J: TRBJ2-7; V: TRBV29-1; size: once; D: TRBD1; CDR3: CSVAEGTGGYEQYF; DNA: TGCAGCGTGGCAGAAGGGACAGGGGGTTACGAGCAGTACTTC
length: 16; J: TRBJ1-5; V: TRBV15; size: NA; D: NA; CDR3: CATSRVVRDKGQPQHF; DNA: TGTGCCACCAGCAGAGTGGTGCGGGACAAAGGTCAGCCCCAGCATTTT
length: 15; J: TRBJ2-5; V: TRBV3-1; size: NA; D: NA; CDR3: CASSPGVAAVETQYF; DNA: TGTGCCAGCAGCCCCGGGGTAGCGGCCGTGGAGACCCAGTACTTC
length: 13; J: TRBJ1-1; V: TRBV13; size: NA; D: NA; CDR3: CASSQTLNTEAFF; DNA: TGTGCCAGCAGCCAGACACTAAACACTGAAGCTTTCTTT
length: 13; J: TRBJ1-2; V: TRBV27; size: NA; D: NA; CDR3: CASRDGLSYGYTF; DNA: TGTGCCAGCAGAGATGGATTAAGCTATGGCTACACCTTC
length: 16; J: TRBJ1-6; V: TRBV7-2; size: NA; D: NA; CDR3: CASTDAGTPYNSPLHF; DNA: TGTGCCAGCACCGACGCCGGGACACCTTATAATTCACCCCTCCACTTT
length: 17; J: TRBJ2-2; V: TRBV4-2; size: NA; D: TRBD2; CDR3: CASSQPAGGTNTGELFF; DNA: TGTGCCAGCAGCCAACCAGCGGGGGGGACGAACACCGGGGAGCTGTTTTTT
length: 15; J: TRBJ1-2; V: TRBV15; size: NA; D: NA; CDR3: CATSRVGAGVYGYTF; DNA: TGTGCCACCAGCAGAGTAGGGGCCGGGGTCTATGGCTACACCTTC
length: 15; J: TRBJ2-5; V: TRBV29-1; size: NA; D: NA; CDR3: CSVVTLGPAGETQYF; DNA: TGCAGCGTTGTGACGTTGGGGCCCGCCGGAGAGACCCAGTACTTC
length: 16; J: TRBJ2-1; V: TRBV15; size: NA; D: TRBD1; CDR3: CATSRDLVGQSHEQFF; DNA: TGTGCCACCAGCAGAGATCTCGTGGGACAGTCCCATGAGCAGTTCTTC
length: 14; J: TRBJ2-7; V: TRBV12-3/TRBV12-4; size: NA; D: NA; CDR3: CASTPEGQLYEQYF; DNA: TGTGCCAGCACCCCGGAAGGACAGCTGTACGAGCAGTACTTC
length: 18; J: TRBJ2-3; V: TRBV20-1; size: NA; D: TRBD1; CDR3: CSAFHDRTGALSTDTQYF; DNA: TGCAGTGCTTTTCACGATCGAACAGGGGCCCTGAGCACAGATACGCAGTATTTT
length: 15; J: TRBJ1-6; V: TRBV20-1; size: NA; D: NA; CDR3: CSARDEETGYSPLHF; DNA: TGCAGTGCTAGAGATGAGGAGACAGGATATTCACCCCTCCACTTT
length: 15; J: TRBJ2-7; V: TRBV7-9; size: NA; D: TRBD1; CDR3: CASSPGTGVFYEQYF; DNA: TGTGCCAGCAGCCCCGGGACAGGGGTATTTTACGAGCAGTACTTC
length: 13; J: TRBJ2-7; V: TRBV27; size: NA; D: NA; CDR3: CASGRSGSYEQYF; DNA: TGTGCCAGCGGGCGTTCGGGCTCCTACGAGCAGTACTTC
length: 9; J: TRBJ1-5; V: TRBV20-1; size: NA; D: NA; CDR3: CSAGQPQHF; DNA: TGCAGTGCGGGTCAGCCCCAGCATTTT
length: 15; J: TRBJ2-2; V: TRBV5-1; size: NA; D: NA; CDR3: CASASTGPNTGELFF; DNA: TGCGCCAGCGCGAGCACAGGCCCCAACACCGGGGAGCTGTTTTTT
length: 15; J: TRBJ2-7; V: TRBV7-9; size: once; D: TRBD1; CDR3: CASSLMGTGNYEQYF; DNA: TGTGCCAGCAGCTTAATGGGGACAGGGAACTACGAGCAGTACTTC
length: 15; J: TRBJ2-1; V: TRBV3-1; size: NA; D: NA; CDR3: CASSQLLWGDNEQFF; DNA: TGTGCCAGCAGCCAATTACTTTGGGGAGACAATGAGCAGTTCTTC
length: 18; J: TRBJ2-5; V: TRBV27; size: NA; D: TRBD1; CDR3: CASSRGQGAAGRTETQYF; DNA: TGTGCCAGCAGTAGGGGACAGGGGGCGGCCGGGAGGACAGAGACCCAGTACTTC
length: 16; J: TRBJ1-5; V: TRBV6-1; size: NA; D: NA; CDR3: CASSAFLGGSNQPQHF; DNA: TGTGCCAGCAGTGCCTTCCTTGGGGGAAGCAATCAGCCCCAGCATTTT
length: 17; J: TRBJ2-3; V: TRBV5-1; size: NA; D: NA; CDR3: CASSLDSRGEETDTQYF; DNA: TGCGCCAGCAGCTTGGACTCTCGCGGGGAAGAAACAGATACGCAGTATTTT
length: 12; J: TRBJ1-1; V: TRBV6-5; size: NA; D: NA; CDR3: CASLDKHTEAFF; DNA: TGTGCCAGCCTTGACAAGCACACTGAAGCTTTCTTT
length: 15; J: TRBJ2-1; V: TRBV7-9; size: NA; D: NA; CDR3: CASRVTGSSYNEQFF; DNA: TGTGCCAGCAGGGTGACGGGAAGCTCCTACAATGAGCAGTTCTTC
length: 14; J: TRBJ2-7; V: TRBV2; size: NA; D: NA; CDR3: CASSDAGIGYEQYF; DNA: TGTGCCAGCAGTGACGCAGGTATTGGTTACGAGCAGTACTTC
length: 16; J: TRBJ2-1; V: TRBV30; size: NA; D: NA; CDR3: CAWSSHEGGHYNEQFF; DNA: TGTGCCTGGAGTTCTCATGAAGGGGGGCACTACAATGAGCAGTTCTTC